This T cell receptor (beta chain) was identified during a study of T-cell reconstitution after alpha-beta-depleted transplantation in children. Study-level points and caveats: T-cell numbers and diversity one year post-transplant derived largely from freshly generated T cells.

The germline CDR1 and CDR2 sequences are SGHRS and YFSETQ. Trimming took 0 bases from V and 8 from J; bases not matched to a gene: 7. The CDR3 contains 15 residues. The TCRbeta library was prepared with unique molecular identifiers. TCRdb reanalysed the PCR reads using MiXCR and keeps one entry per CDR3 protein. The sample has 280,000 or so distinct CDR3 sequences; roughly 10% are singletons. This clonotype was found many times. The antigen is unknown. Material: peripheral blood, obtained 180 days after TCRalphabeta/CD19-depleted stem cell transplant. This rearrangement joins TRBV5-1 to TRBJ2-1; 8 nucleotides match TRBD1. This sequence was found in a male patient between 2 and 15 years old who had a stem cell transplant for chronic granulomatous disease, so the T cells may come from the graft donor. For the CDR3, the DNA is TGCGCCAGCAGCTTGGGGGTGACAGGGGCACATGAGCAGTTCTTC. This codes for CASSLGVTGAHEQFF.